This entry lists 26 T cell receptor beta chains sequenced from one sample in a study of T cell responses to AZD1222 COVID-19 vaccine. Using immunoSEQ multiplex PCR, the repertoire was profiled, and TCRdb retains in-frame clones only, with some absent. Its table lists 150,000 or so clones. Material for sequencing was peripheral blood. These receptor sequences come from an adult in good health.

CDR3 region: CASSPLTGMNTEAFF. In nucleotides, the CDR3 is TGTGCCAGCAGCCCCCTGACCGGAATGAACACTGAAGCTTTCTTT. The genes are TRBV5-4 and TRBJ1-1, with D uncertain. The CDR3 totals 15 residues. The germline CDR1 and CDR2 sequences are SGHNT and YYREEE (reference sequence). The ends were cut back, 4 bases at V and 0 bases at J, with 13 bases in the middle.

The rearrangement joins TRBV28 to TRBJ1-5; possibly TRBD1 for D (6 bases). CDR3 size: 16 residues. CDR1 is MDHEN, CDR2 SYDVKM, per germline. The V end lost 3 bases, the J end lost 4 bases, and 16 bases lay between the germline ends. The CDR3 region is CASSFPVPGQNQPQHF. Here the CDR3 DNA reads TGTGCCAGCAGTTTTCCTGTACCGGGACAAAATCAGCCCCAGCATTTT.

The chain joins TRBV9 to TRBJ2-7; TRBD2 agrees at 10 bases. Germline assignment: CDR1 SGDLS and CDR2 YYNGEE. The J segment lost 5 bases and the V segment lost 3 bases, leaving 11 bases of the junction unmatched. This CDR3 region has 16 residues. CDR3 in amino acids: CASSADSGGGVHEQYF. Written as DNA, the CDR3 is TGTGCCAGCAGCGCCGACAGCGGGGGGGGAGTTCACGAGCAGTACTTC.

This chain joins TRBV10-3 and TRBJ2-1; 9 bases fit TRBD2. This CDR3 is built from 15 residues. Germline values: CDR1 ENHRY, CDR2 SYGVKD. Losses at the gene ends were 3 bases for V and 6 bases for J; bases not matched to a gene: 6. The DNA for the CDR3 is TGTGCCATCAGTGAAGGGTCTAGCGGGGTCAATGAGCAGTTCTTC. Protein sequence: CAISEGSSGVNEQFF.

The chain combines TRBV29-1 with TRBJ1-3, with no clear D. The germline V gene encodes CDR1 SQVTM and CDR2 ANQGSEA. CDR3 length: 13 amino acids. The V end lost 2 bases, the J end lost 0 bases, and 5 bases lay between the germline ends. Here the CDR3 reads CSVEPNSGNTIYF. CDR3 coding DNA: TGCAGCGTTGAACCGAACTCTGGAAACACCATATATTTT.

The J gene is TRBJ2-1, the V gene TRBV3-1 (or the pseudogene TRBV3-2); 12 nucleotides align to TRBD2. The germline V gene has CDR1 LGHDT and CDR2 YNNKEL (reference sequence). Trimming cost V 1 base and J 5 bases; bases outside gene matches: 3. CDR3 length: 16 amino acids. CDR3 protein: CASSQGLAGANNEQFF. CDR3 DNA: TGTGCCAGCAGCCAAGGACTAGCGGGGGCTAACAATGAGCAGTTCTTC.

The chain recombines TRBV2 with TRBJ2-2, with D perhaps given as TRBD1 or TRBD2 (6 bases each). CDR3 size: 14 residues. The V end lost 8 bases, the J end lost 5 bases, and 15 bases lay between the germline ends. Germline V gene lookup returns CDR1 SNHLY and CDR2 FYNNEI. Written as DNA, the CDR3 is TGTGCCAGCGGACTACAGGGACCGACCGGGGAGCTGTTTTTT. Amino acids: CASGLQGPTGELFF.

The chain uses TRBV19 and TRBJ2-5; tentative D call: TRBD1 (7 bases). The CDR3 is made up of 14 amino acids. Trimming took 6 bases from V and 5 from J, leaving 16 bases between them. Germline V gene lookup returns CDR1 LNHDA and CDR2 SQIVND (reference sequence). The CDR3 nucleotides are TGTGCCAGTAGACCTCAGGGGGGCGGCGAGACCCAGTACTTC. Protein sequence: CASRPQGGGETQYF.

The chain couples TRBV7-9 to TRBJ2-1; D remains ambiguous. This CDR3 is built from 12 residues. V shed 5 bases and J shed 9 bases, with 11 bases lying between them. Germline CDR1 is SEHNR and CDR2 is FQNEAQ (reference sequence). CDR3 protein: CASSPGPVEQFF. The CDR3 nucleotides read TGTGCCAGCAGCCCCGGCCCGGTTGAGCAGTTCTTC.

The chain combines TRBV28 with TRBJ2-1, with D possibly matching TRBD2 (6 bases). The CDR3 covers 12 residues. Trimming took 8 bases from V and 4 from J, leaving 9 bases between them. The germline V gene encodes CDR1 MDHEN and CDR2 SYDVKM. The CDR3 here is CASLGGYNEQFF. For the CDR3, the DNA is TGTGCCAGCCTCGGGGGATACAATGAGCAGTTCTTC.

The chain recombines TRBV2 with TRBJ1-5, with D possibly matching TRBD1 (5 bases). This CDR3 contains 13 residues. Germline V gene lookup returns CDR1 SNHLY and CDR2 FYNNEI. The V and J ends lost 4 bases and 5 bases respectively, with 9 bases between them. CDR3: CASSAGLHQPQHF. CDR3 bases: TGTGCCAGCAGTGCAGGGTTGCATCAGCCCCAGCATTTT.

The J gene is TRBJ2-5, the V gene TRBV12-5; 9 nucleotides align to TRBD1. Germline loops: CDR1 LGHNT, CDR2 FRNRAP. This CDR3 is built from 17 residues. V was pared by 0 bases and J by 5 bases, with 10 bases of the junction left unmatched. As DNA, the CDR3 is TGTGCTAGTGGTTTGGTACTTACAGGGGGCATGCGCGAGACCCAGTACTTC. This sequence encodes CASGLVLTGGMRETQYF.

The V and J genes are TRBV19 and TRBJ1-4; D not resolved. The CDR3 runs to 14 residues. V dropped 6 bases and J dropped 0 bases, with 8 bases sitting between them. Germline values: CDR1 LNHDA, CDR2 SQIVND (reference sequence). CDR3 nucleotide sequence: TGTGCCAGTAGCCCCCAAACAACTAATGAAAAACTGTTTTTT. This codes for CASSPQTTNEKLFF.

The chain employs TRBV5-1 and TRBJ2-5, with 9 positions matching TRBD2. With 0 bases clipped from V and 7 bases from J, the junction kept 7 bases outside the gene matches. CDR3 size: 15 residues. From germline, CDR1 is SGHRS and CDR2 YFSETQ. The CDR3 DNA is TGCGCCAGCAGCTTGGGACTAGCGGATCCCAGGACCCAGTACTTC. This translates into CASSLGLADPRTQYF.

This chain joins TRBV30 and TRBJ1-5; D is possibly TRBD1 (6 bases). The germline CDR1 and CDR2 sequences are GTSNPN and SVGIG (reference sequence). V lost 3 bases and J lost 3, with 9 bases in between. This CDR3 spans 13 amino acids. CDR3 coding DNA: TGTGCCTGGAGGGGGGACATCAATCAGCCCCAGCATTTT. Translation gives CAWRGDINQPQHF.

V is TRBV5-1 and J is TRBJ1-4; no clear D. The V end lost 2 bases, the J end lost 5 bases, and 19 bases lay between the germline ends. Looked up from germline, CDR1 is SGHRS and CDR2 is YFSETQ. CDR3 length: 17 amino acids. CDR3 sequence (DNA): TGCGCCAGCAGCTTCCCCACCGGGGAGGGAATGAATGAAAAACTGTTTTTT. It codes for CASSFPTGEGMNEKLFF.

V and J are TRBV5-1 and TRBJ1-1; 7 bases line up with TRBD1. V lost 1 base, J lost 4 bases, and 10 bases stayed unmatched. Germline V gives CDR1 SGHRS, CDR2 YFSETQ. The CDR3 length is 16 residues. The CDR3 DNA reads as TGCGCCAGCAGCTTGTCGCCTGACAGGGCGGGCACTGAAGCTTTCTTT. Protein: CASSLSPDRAGTEAFF.

This chain uses TRBV4-1 with TRBJ1-1; 7 bases align to TRBD1. This CDR3 has 14 residues. The germline gives CDR1 MGHRA, CDR2 YSYEKL. V was pared by 3 bases and J by 1 base, with 2 bases of the junction left unmatched. CDR3 amino acids: CASSQRQGNTEAFF. In DNA form, the CDR3 reads TGCGCCAGCAGCCAGAGACAGGGGAACACTGAAGCTTTCTTT.

The chain links TRBV30 to TRBJ2-7, with 10 bases fitting TRBD1. The length of the CDR3 is 14 residues. Losses at the gene ends were 3 bases for V and 3 bases for J; bases not matched to a gene: 5. The germline V gene encodes CDR1 GTSNPN and CDR2 SVGIG (reference sequence). CDR3 region: CAWRPGQGIYEQYF. Written as DNA, the CDR3 is TGTGCCTGGAGACCGGGACAGGGGATCTACGAGCAGTACTTC.

This sequence joins TRBV15 and TRBJ1-4; D uncertain. Germline assignment: CDR1 LNHNV and CDR2 YYDKDF (reference sequence). V shed 3 bases and J shed 8 bases, with 10 bases lying between them. The CDR3 loop spans 13 amino acids. The CDR3 nucleotides are TGTGCCACCAGCAGCGGACGGTCCGAAAAACTGTTTTTT. This codes for CATSSGRSEKLFF. Combining the CDR3 with reference TRBV15 and TRBJ1-4 gives the whole variable domain DAMVIQNPRYQVTQFGKPVTLSCSQTLNHNVMYWYQQKSSQAPKLLFHYYDKDFNNEADTPDNFQSRRPNTSFCFLDIRSPGLGDTAMYLCATSSGRSEKLFFGSGTQLSVL.

J is TRBJ2-6 and V is TRBV7-6; D not certain. This CDR3 has 16 amino acids. Trimming pared 5 bases from V and 2 bases from J, leaving 13 bases between. In germline, CDR1 is SGHVS, CDR2 FNYEAQ. Here the CDR3 reads CASSPRYKAGANVLTF. In nucleotides, the CDR3 is TGTGCCAGCAGCCCTCGGTATAAGGCTGGGGCCAACGTCCTGACTTTC.

The rearrangement joins TRBV7-3 to TRBJ2-3; D is uncertain. Germline CDR1 and CDR2: SGHTA and FQGTGA. This CDR3 has 13 residues. V was pared by 0 bases and J by 6 bases, with 7 bases between. CDR3 region: CASSLTGGDTQYF. In DNA, the CDR3 is TGTGCCAGCAGCTTAACGGGTGGGGATACGCAGTATTTT.

The rearrangement uses TRBV2 and TRBJ1-2, with TRBD1 identical over 7 bases. The CDR3 extends over 16 amino acids. The ends lost 2 bases at V and 8 bases at J; junction bases unmatched: 14. Germline V CDR1 and CDR2: SNHLY, FYNNEI. In DNA, the CDR3 is TGTGCCAGCAGTGAAATCCAGGCAGGGGGGTATAAAGGCTACACCTTC. It is translated as CASSEIQAGGYKGYTF.

V and J are TRBV7-8 and TRBJ2-7, with 10 bases aligning to TRBD2. Germline V CDR1 and CDR2: SGHVS, FQNEAQ. Trimming cost V 5 bases and J 2 bases; bases outside gene matches: 3. The CDR3 runs 14 residues. CDR3 amino acids: CASSTLAGAYEQYF. CDR3 nucleotide sequence: TGTGCCAGCAGCACCCTAGCGGGGGCCTACGAGCAGTACTTC.

The rearrangement links TRBV2 to TRBJ1-5; D gene ambiguous. V shed 4 bases and J shed 0 bases, with 10 bases lying between them. CDR1 is SNHLY, CDR2 FYNNEI, per germline. The CDR3 loop spans 15 amino acids. DNA of the CDR3: TGTGCCAGCAGTGTGCTCTTAGCTAGCAATCAGCCCCAGCATTTT. Its translation: CASSVLLASNQPQHF.

The V gene is TRBV19, the J gene TRBJ1-6; TRBD1 aligns across 10 bases. Germline CDR1 LNHDA, CDR2 SQIVND (reference sequence). This CDR3 is 17 amino acids long. The ends lost 5 bases at V and 7 bases at J; junction bases unmatched: 11. In DNA, the CDR3 is TGTGCCAGTAGTCCCCGGGACAGGGGTGCCCAGAATTCACCCCTCCACTTT. This gives the protein CASSPRDRGAQNSPLHF.